A selection of T cell receptor beta chains follows, all from one sample in a study of shared clonotypes between healthy human individuals. Using immunoSEQ multiplex PCR, the repertoire was profiled, and TCRdb retains in-frame clones only, with some absent. The sample lists some 1,400,000 clones, more than 95% occurring once. What was sequenced was naive CD4+ T cells sorted from blood. The source is a man aged 25 to 40 in good health. Both conserved end residues are part of each CDR3. D genes are given only for firm matches. Clone size, where shown, is once, few, many, or a class for clones that have expanded.

J gene	clone size	V gene	D gene	CDR3 DNA	CDR3 protein
TRBJ2-6	NA	TRBV18	NA	TGTGCCAGCTCAGTAAAAGCTCTGGGGAAATCACGGGCTGGGGCCAACGTCCTGACTTTC	CASSVKALGKSRAGANVLTF
TRBJ2-1	NA	TRBV5-7	NA	TGTGCCAGCACCGGACTGCTCGAGAGCTCCTACAATGAGCAGTTCTTC	CASTGLLESSYNEQFF
TRBJ1-4	NA	TRBV18	NA	TGTGCCAGCTCACCATCCGAATTCAGTGAAAAACTGTTTTTT	CASSPSEFSEKLFF
TRBJ1-3	NA	TRBV6-1	NA	TGTGCCAGCAGGACAGAGGGAAACACCATATATTTT	CASRTEGNTIYF
TRBJ2-2	NA	TRBV5-1	NA	TGCGCCAGCAGCTTGGCCTTGGCTACCAACACCGGGGAGCTGTTTTTT	CASSLALATNTGELFF
TRBJ2-7	NA	TRBV18	TRBD1	TGTGCCAGCTCACCGCGACAGGGGGTCGCCGAGCAGTACTTC	CASSPRQGVAEQYF
TRBJ2-2	NA	TRBV4-1	TRBD2	TGCGCCAGCAGCCAAGATAGCGGGAGACGGACCGGGGAGCTGTTTTTT	CASSQDSGRRTGELFF
TRBJ2-2	NA	TRBV2	TRBD2	TGTGCCAGCAGTGTTCTAGCGGGAGGCACCGGGGAGCTGTTTTTT	CASSVLAGGTGELFF
TRBJ2-7	NA	TRBV7-6	NA	TGTGCCAGCAGCCCTCCGGGACGGAGCTACGAGCAGTACTTC	CASSPPGRSYEQYF
TRBJ1-5	NA	TRBV2	NA	TGTGCCAGCAGTGAGGATGGGCTCTCAAATCAGCCCCAGCATTTT	CASSEDGLSNQPQHF
TRBJ2-5	NA	TRBV5-6	TRBD1	TGTGCCAGCAGCTTATCGGGACAGGGGACCGAAGAGACCCAGTACTTC	CASSLSGQGTEETQYF
TRBJ1-5	few	TRBV28	TRBD1	TGTGCCAGCAGTCCCGGACAGGGCGATCAGCCCCAGCATTTT	CASSPGQGDQPQHF
TRBJ2-3	NA	TRBV9	TRBD2	TGTGCCAGCAGCGTGGGACCCGGGACTTGGGGGGGGACAGATACGCAGTATTTT	CASSVGPGTWGGTDTQYF
TRBJ1-1	NA	TRBV5-1	NA	TGCGCCAGCAGCGCGGACCCGAACACTGAAGCTTTCTTT	CASSADPNTEAFF
TRBJ1-5	NA	TRBV2	TRBD1	TGTGCCAGCAGCCGGGACAGGGTAGGCAATCAGCCCCAGCATTTT	CASSRDRVGNQPQHF
TRBJ2-7	once	TRBV5-6	NA	TGTGCCAGCAGCTTGGCTGGGGGCGGCCGCGCCTACGAGCAGTACTTC	CASSLAGGGRAYEQYF
TRBJ2-7	NA	TRBV4-3	NA	TGCGCCAGCAGCCAAGATTGTCTAGCGACTTGTAGGCTCCTACGAGCAGTACACAACTTC	CASSQDCLATCRLLRAVHNF
TRBJ2-7	NA	TRBV5-1	TRBD2	TGCGCCAGCAGCTTGGAACCACTAGCGGGGAACTCCTACGAGCAGTACTTC	CASSLEPLAGNSYEQYF
TRBJ1-3	once	TRBV12-2	NA	TGTGCAAGTCGCTTCGACCCGGACAGGGCCTCTGGAAACACCATATATTTT	CASRFDPDRASGNTIYF
TRBJ1-2	NA	TRBV28	NA	TGTGCCAGCAGTTTACCGGGACACCTTAACTATGGCTACACCTTC	CASSLPGHLNYGYTF
TRBJ2-7	NA	TRBV14	NA	TGTGCCAGCAGCTTATTTAGAGGACTAACCTACGAGCAGTACTTC	CASSLFRGLTYEQYF
TRBJ1-1	NA	TRBV2	TRBD1	TGTGCCAGCAGTGAACCGGGACAGGGAAACACTGAAGCTTTCTTT	CASSEPGQGNTEAFF
TRBJ1-2	NA	TRBV10-3	NA	TGTGCCTCACGGGGGGCGGACTATGGCTACACCTTC	CASRGADYGYTF
TRBJ1-2	NA	TRBV25-1	TRBD1	TGTGCCAGCAGCGAATACGGGACAGGGGGTATCTACACCTTC	CASSEYGTGGIYTF
TRBJ2-3	NA	TRBV15	NA	TGTGCCACCAGCAGAGGTTGGGGACACACTAGCACAGATACGCAGTATTTT	CATSRGWGHTSTDTQYF
TRBJ2-1	NA	TRBV4-1	TRBD2	TGCGCCAGCAGCCAAGCTTCCGTGTTCAGCGGGAGTCCCCATGAGCAGTTCTTC	CASSQASVFSGSPHEQFF
TRBJ2-1	NA	TRBV18	NA	TGTGCCAGCTCACCAGTTTTATATTACGATGAGCAGTTCTTC	CASSPVLYYDEQFF
TRBJ2-2	NA	TRBV7-6	TRBD1	TGTGCCAGCAGCTCTCGGGGACAGGGCTACACCGGGGAGCTGTTTTTT	CASSSRGQGYTGELFF
TRBJ2-4	once	TRBV19	TRBD1	TGTGCCAGTAGTAGCGACAGGGATGGCAAAAACATTCAGTACTTC	CASSSDRDGKNIQYF